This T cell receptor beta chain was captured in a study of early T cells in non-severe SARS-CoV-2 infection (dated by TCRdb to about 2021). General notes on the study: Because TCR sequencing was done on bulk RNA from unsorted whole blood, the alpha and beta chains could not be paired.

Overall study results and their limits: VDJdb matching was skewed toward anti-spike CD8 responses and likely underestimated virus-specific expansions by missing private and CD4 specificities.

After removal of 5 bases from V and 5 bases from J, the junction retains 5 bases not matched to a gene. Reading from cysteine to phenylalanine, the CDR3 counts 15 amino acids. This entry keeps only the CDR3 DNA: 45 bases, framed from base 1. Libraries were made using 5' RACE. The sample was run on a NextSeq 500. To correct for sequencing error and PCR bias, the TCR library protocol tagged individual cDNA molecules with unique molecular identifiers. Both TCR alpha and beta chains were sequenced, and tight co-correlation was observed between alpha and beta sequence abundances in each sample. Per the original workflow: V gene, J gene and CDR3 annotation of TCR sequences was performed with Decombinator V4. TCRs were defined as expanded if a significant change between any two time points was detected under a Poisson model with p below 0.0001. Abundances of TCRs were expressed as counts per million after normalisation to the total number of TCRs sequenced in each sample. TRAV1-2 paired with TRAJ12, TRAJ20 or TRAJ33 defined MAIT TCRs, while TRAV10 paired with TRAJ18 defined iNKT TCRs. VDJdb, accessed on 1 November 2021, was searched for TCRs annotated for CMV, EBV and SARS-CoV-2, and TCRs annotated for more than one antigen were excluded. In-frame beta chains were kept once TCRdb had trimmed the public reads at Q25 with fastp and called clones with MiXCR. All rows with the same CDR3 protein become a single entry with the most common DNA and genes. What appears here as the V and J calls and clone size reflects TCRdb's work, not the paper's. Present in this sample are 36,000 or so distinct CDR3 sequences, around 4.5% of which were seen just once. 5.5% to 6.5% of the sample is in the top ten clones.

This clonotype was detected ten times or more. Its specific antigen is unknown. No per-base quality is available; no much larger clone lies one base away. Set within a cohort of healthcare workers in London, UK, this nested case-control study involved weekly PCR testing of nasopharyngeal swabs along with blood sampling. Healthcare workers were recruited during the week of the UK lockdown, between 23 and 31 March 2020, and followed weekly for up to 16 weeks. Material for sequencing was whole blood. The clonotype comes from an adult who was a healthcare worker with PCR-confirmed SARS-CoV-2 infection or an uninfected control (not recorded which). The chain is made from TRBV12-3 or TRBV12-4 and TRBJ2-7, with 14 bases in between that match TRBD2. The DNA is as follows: TGTGCCAGCAGTCCCCGACTAGCGGGAGGGGACGAGCAGTACTTC. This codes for CASSPRLAGGDEQYF.